The sample holds a few counts of the clone carrying this T cell receptor (beta chain). Its target is not known. Germline V lookup: CDR1 MDHEN, CDR2 SYDVKM. The junction had 5 bases not matched to a gene; V was cut back by 2 bases and J by 4 bases. The CDR3 extends over 15 amino acids. Via MiXCR, TCRdb re-called the reads, giving one row per CDR3 protein. The sample includes a few thousand distinct CDR3 sequences, about a fifth of them seen just once. This specimen comes from a study of liver allograft versus peripheral blood T cells. Overall study context: Graft-liver T cell receptor repertoires were compared against recipient peripheral blood repertoires.

Overall study results and limits: In liver allografts, T cell receptor repertoires reportedly differed from the repertoires found in peripheral blood.

This TCR was sampled from a human patient who had a liver transplant. Some T cells may originate from the graft donor. The rearrangement uses TRBV28 and TRBJ2-1; 7 bases align to TRBD1. The CDR3 reads CASSLGTARYNEQFF. The CDR3 nucleotides are TGTGCCAGCAGTTTAGGGACAGCGAGATACAATGAGCAGTTCTTC.